This T cell receptor (beta chain) was recovered during a study of CD8 T cells in ankylosing spondylitis. Using quantitative 5'-RACE with molecular barcodes, the authors made TCR beta libraries. TCRdb re-called the 5' RACE reads through MiXCR, storing one row per CDR3 protein. The sample lists about 360,000 distinct CDR3 sequences, roughly 22% occurring once. Concerning this clonotype: The antigen is undetermined.

The germline V gene has CDR1 MNHEY and CDR2 SVGAGI. CDR3 length: 17 amino acids. V was trimmed by 4 bases and J by 7 bases, leaving 22 bases between them. Notes on the study in general: Matched ankylosing spondylitis synovial fluid reportedly contained a significantly enriched population of disease-linked clones. Previously reported in reactive arthritis synovial fluid and blood were some of the motif variants.

This clonotype was sampled from a male donor with ankylosing spondylitis or in good health (not recorded which). The chain combines TRBV6-5 with TRBJ2-2; D ambiguous. Sequencing input: blood, either unsorted or a sorted T cell fraction (not recorded which). DNA for the CDR3: TGTGCCAGCAGTTTAACTACACAAGCCTCCCCCGGCGGGGAGCTGTTTTTT. This codes for CASSLTTQASPGGELFF.